A single T cell receptor (beta chain) is shown here with its context. Libraries were prepared by immunoSEQ multiplex PCR; TCRdb keeps only in-frame clonotypes and omits some of them. This sample has a few hundred thousand clones, with around 89% found just once. The CDR3 consists of 13 residues. Deletions cut 5 bases from V and 4 bases from J, with 11 bases between. These data belong to a study of blood T cell repertoires in COVID-19. The chain has TRBV12-3 or TRBV12-4 and TRBJ1-2; D is perhaps TRBD1 (5 bases). This receptor was taken from a woman aged 18-29 years who had recovered from COVID-19. The material sequenced was PBMCs or T cells enriched from blood (not recorded which). The CDR3 here is CASSTYGAYGYTF. The CDR3 DNA follows: TGTGCCAGCAGTACGTATGGGGCCTATGGCTACACCTTC.